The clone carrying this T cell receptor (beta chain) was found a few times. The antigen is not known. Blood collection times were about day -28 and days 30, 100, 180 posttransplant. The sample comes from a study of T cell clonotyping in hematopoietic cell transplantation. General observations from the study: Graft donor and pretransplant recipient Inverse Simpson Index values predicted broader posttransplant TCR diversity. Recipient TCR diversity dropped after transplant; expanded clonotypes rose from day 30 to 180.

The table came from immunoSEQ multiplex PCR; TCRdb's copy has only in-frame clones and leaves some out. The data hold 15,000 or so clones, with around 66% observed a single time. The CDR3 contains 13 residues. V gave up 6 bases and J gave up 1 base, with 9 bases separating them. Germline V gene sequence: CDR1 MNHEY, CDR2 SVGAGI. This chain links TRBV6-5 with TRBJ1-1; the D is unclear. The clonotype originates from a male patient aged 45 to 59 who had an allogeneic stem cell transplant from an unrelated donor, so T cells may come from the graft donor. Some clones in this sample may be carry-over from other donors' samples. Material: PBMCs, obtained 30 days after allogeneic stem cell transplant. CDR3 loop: CASSPHKNTEAFF. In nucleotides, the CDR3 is TGTGCCAGCAGCCCTCACAAGAACACTGAAGCTTTCTTT.